The rows below give T cell receptor beta chains drawn from one sample of a study of T cell changes during pregnancy in multiple sclerosis. Clones were sequenced by immunoSEQ multiplex PCR, and TCRdb holds only the in-frame ones, with some missing. The sample consists of about 75,000 clones, roughly nine tenths of them appearing once. The sample in question was peripheral blood, obtained in the first trimester of pregnancy. The receptor set was obtained from a female donor in good health, enrolled as a control in a pregnancy study. Each CDR3 is given with its conserved first and last residue. Fields, in order: V gene, D gene, J gene, CDR3 protein, CDR3 DNA. The D gene is left open where the match is weak.

TRBV19	NA	TRBJ2-5	CATAPSTGWGETQYF	TGTGCCACGGCCCCCTCAACAGGGTGGGGAGAGACCCAGTACTTC
TRBV11-3	TRBD2	TRBJ2-1	CASSLGGGGVDEQFF	TGTGCCAGCAGCTTAGGTGGCGGGGGGGTCGATGAGCAGTTCTTC
TRBV11-2	NA	TRBJ1-5	CASSLVQIGGGYSNQPQHF	TGTGCCAGCAGCTTAGTGCAGATTGGGGGGGGGTATAGCAATCAGCCCCAGCATTTT
TRBV6-4	NA	TRBJ2-3	CASSPGLAIADTQYF	TGTGCCAGCAGCCCCGGCCTAGCGATTGCAGATACGCAGTATTTT
TRBV2	TRBD2	TRBJ2-5	CASRRTSGGAGETQYF	TGTGCCAGCAGGAGGACTAGCGGGGGGGCCGGGGAGACCCAGTACTTC
TRBV13	TRBD1	TRBJ2-2	CASSPHRGRETGELFF	TGTGCCAGCAGCCCACACAGGGGGCGGGAGACCGGGGAGCTGTTTTTT
TRBV7-9	TRBD2	TRBJ2-1	CASSLVTSGRNEQFF	TGTGCCAGCAGCTTAGTGACTAGCGGGAGGAATGAGCAGTTCTTC
TRBV6-1	NA	TRBJ2-6	CASSELSGANVLTF	TGTGCCAGCAGTGAACTCTCTGGGGCCAACGTCCTGACTTTC
TRBV4-1	NA	TRBJ1-1	CASSQEGHPNTEAFF	TGCGCCAGCAGCCAAGAAGGACATCCGAACACTGAAGCTTTCTTT
TRBV6-1	TRBD2	TRBJ2-3	CASSEGGGADTQYF	TGTGCCAGCAGTGAAGGGGGGGGAGCAGATACGCAGTATTTT
TRBV5-4	TRBD1	TRBJ2-3	CASSPRQGSADTQYF	TGTGCCAGCAGCCCTAGACAGGGGTCGGCAGATACGCAGTATTTT
TRBV7-2	NA	TRBJ1-1	CASSVKGVRAEAFF	TGTGCCAGCAGCGTTAAAGGGGTTCGGGCTGAAGCTTTCTTT
TRBV29-1	TRBD2	TRBJ2-1	CSVNSGRVFDEQFF	TGCAGCGTGAATAGCGGGAGGGTCTTCGATGAGCAGTTCTTC
TRBV7-2	NA	TRBJ2-1	CASSPSTSPLYNEQFF	TGTGCCAGCAGCCCCTCAACTAGCCCCCTATACAATGAGCAGTTCTTC